This entry lists 32 T cell receptor beta chains sequenced from one sample in a study of blood T cell repertoires in COVID-19. Libraries were prepared by immunoSEQ multiplex PCR; TCRdb keeps only in-frame clonotypes and omits some of them. This sample carries some 87,000 clones, about 87% of them seen once, and the ten largest clones take around 3.9%. Sequenced: peripheral blood. Source of these receptors: a human donor with COVID-19, enrolled during active disease. The donor label of this sample is uncertain.

The gene calls are TRBV14 and TRBJ2-7; TRBD2 might be the D (5 bases). Trimming pared 1 base from V and 6 bases from J, leaving 7 bases between. This CDR3 spans 12 amino acids. Germline V gene data show CDR1 as SGHDN and CDR2 as FVKESK. The CDR3 DNA sequence: TGTGCCAGCAGCCAAGGAGGGATCGAGCAGTACTTC. Its translation is CASSQGGIEQYF.

V usage is TRBV15 and J usage is TRBJ2-7; 8 nucleotides match TRBD2. This CDR3 is 17 amino acids long. Germline CDR1 is LNHNV and CDR2 is YYDKDF (reference sequence). Trimming removed 0 bases from V and 0 bases from J; junction bases left unmatched: 7. CDR3 nucleotides: TGTGCCACCAGCAGAGAAGTAGCGCGGGGGGACTCCTACGAGCAGTACTTC. Amino acids: CATSREVARGDSYEQYF.

The V call is TRBV29-1, the J call TRBJ2-3; D might be TRBD2 (6 bases). Germline V gene sequence: CDR1 SQVTM, CDR2 ANQGSEA. This CDR3 spans 10 amino acids. The CDR3 nucleotides are TGCGGAGGGAGCACAGATACGCAGTATTTT. Its protein product is CGGSTDTQYF.

The chain carries TRBV7-9 and TRBJ2-5; 8 bases line up with TRBD1. There are 18 residues in the CDR3. The V segment lost 1 base and the J segment 4 bases; nucleotides outside the gene matches: 14. Germline CDR1 reads SEHNR; CDR2 reads FQNEAQ (reference sequence). CDR3 loop: CASSLVISGQGVGETQYF. DNA for the CDR3: TGTGCCAGCAGCTTAGTTATTTCCGGACAGGGTGTTGGAGAGACCCAGTACTTC.

The chain links TRBV5-1 to TRBJ1-1; 7 nucleotides agree with TRBD1. CDR1 is SGHRS, CDR2 YFSETQ, per germline. The CDR3 is 16 residues long. J lost 1 base, V lost 4 bases, and 10 bases had no gene match. CDR3 bases: TGCGCCAGCAGCCCCCTAGGGCAGGGGGGGAACACTGAAGCTTTCTTT. It specifies CASSPLGQGGNTEAFF. Looking up the rest from reference TRBV5-1 and TRBJ1-1 gives the full variable domain: KAGVTQTPRYLIKTRGQQVTLSCSPISGHRSVSWYQQTPGQGLQFLFEYFSETQRNKGNFPGRFSGRQFSNSRSEMNVSTLELGDSALYLCASSPLGQGGNTEAFFGQGTRLTVV.

The genes are TRBV7-8 and TRBJ2-7, with D possibly TRBD1 on 6 matching bases. The CDR3 has 13 amino acids. V shed 5 bases and J shed 3 bases, with 11 bases lying between them. Per the germline V gene, CDR1 is SGHVS and CDR2 is FQNEAQ. DNA of the CDR3: TGTGCCAGCAGCAAAGGACAGAACTACGAGCAGTACTTC. Encoded protein: CASSKGQNYEQYF.

CDR3 coding DNA: TGTGCCAGCAGCACGCAGGGGGAAGAGACCCAGTACTTC. As protein: CASSTQGEETQYF. This sequence joins TRBV3-1 (or the pseudogene TRBV3-2) and TRBJ2-5, with 7 bases aligning to TRBD1. The CDR3 consists of 13 residues. Germline V gene data show CDR1 as LGHDT and CDR2 as YNNKEL (reference sequence). V was pared by 5 bases and J by 3 bases, with 3 bases of the junction left unmatched.

The gene calls are TRBV7-9 and TRBJ2-5; TRBD2 matches 12 bases. This CDR3 contains 17 residues. Germline CDR1 is SEHNR and CDR2 is FQNEAQ (reference sequence). J lost 7 bases, V lost 5 bases, and 14 bases had no gene match. CDR3 DNA sequence: TGTGCCAGCAGCACTATCTGGACTAGCGGGGCACCGGGGACCCAGTACTTC. The encoded protein is CASSTIWTSGAPGTQYF.

The CDR3 sequence: CASSPPAGDGYTF. CDR3 bases: TGTGCCAGCTCACCACCAGCCGGGGATGGCTACACCTTC. The rearrangement uses TRBV18 and TRBJ1-2; D remains unclear. V was cut by 0 bases and J by 6 bases, with 8 bases left in between. The germline V gene has CDR1 KGHSH and CDR2 LQKENI. CDR3 length: 13 residues.

The chain couples TRBV7-9 to TRBJ1-1; 7 bases line up with TRBD1. This CDR3 has 16 residues. CDR1 is SEHNR and CDR2 is FQNEAQ in the germline V gene (reference sequence). Losses at the gene ends were 5 bases for V and 6 bases for J; bases not matched to a gene: 15. The CDR3 loop reads CASSPTSNRGWAEAFF. The DNA of the CDR3 is TGTGCCAGCAGCCCGACCTCCAACAGGGGATGGGCTGAAGCTTTCTTT.

This chain joins TRBV10-2 and TRBJ1-5, with D possibly matching TRBD1 (6 bases). Germline assignment: CDR1 WSHSY and CDR2 SAAADI. V was shortened by 5 bases and J by 6 bases, with 14 bases between the two germline ends. The CDR3 extends over 14 amino acids. CDR3 protein: CASSPGHLPQPQHF. CDR3 nucleotides: TGCGCCAGCAGTCCGGGACACCTTCCTCAGCCCCAGCATTTT.

V gene TRBV19 combines with J gene TRBJ1-1; perhaps TRBD1 as D (6 bases). The CDR3 sequence is 16 residues long. Trimming stripped 9 bases from V and 2 bases from J, with 22 bases between. CDR1 and CDR2 from the germline V gene are LNHDA and SQIVND (reference sequence). In DNA form, the CDR3 reads TGTGCCAGCCCGGAGAGGGGGGGGCCAGGCAACACTGAAGCTTTCTTT. It encodes CASPERGGPGNTEAFF.

The J gene is TRBJ1-2, the V gene TRBV27, with a weak D call TRBD1 (5 bases). Trimming cost V 0 bases and J 4 bases, with 12 bases left between them. Germline V gene sequence: CDR1 MNHEY, CDR2 SMNVEV (reference sequence). The CDR3 loop spans 15 amino acids. CDR3 nucleotide sequence: TGTGCCAGCAGTTTATCTAAAGGAGGGGCCTATGGCTACACCTTC. Its protein product is CASSLSKGGAYGYTF.

V is TRBV9 and J is TRBJ2-5; the match to TRBD2 covers 11 bases. V trimming: 3 bases; J trimming: 5 bases; junction bases outside the gene matches: 9. This CDR3 has 16 residues. Germline V gene lookup returns CDR1 SGDLS and CDR2 YYNGEE. The CDR3 reads CASSERSGGAWETQYF. The CDR3 DNA reads TGTGCCAGCAGCGAGCGTAGCGGGGGGGCATGGGAGACCCAGTACTTC.

This clone was recorded only once. The CDR3 DNA reads TGTGCCAGCTGGATGGCGGGGGGGCCGGGAGATACGCAGTATTTT. Protein product: CASWMAGGPGDTQYF. This chain joins TRBV6-5 and TRBJ2-3; 9 bases match TRBD2. There are 15 residues in the CDR3. V was pared by 8 bases and J by 5 bases, with 11 bases of the junction left unmatched. CDR1 is MNHEY and CDR2 is SVGAGI in the germline V gene.

This chain connects TRBV10-1 to TRBJ2-5, with 8 bases matching TRBD2. Germline CDR1 reads WNHNN; CDR2 reads SYGVQD (reference sequence). The CDR3 consists of 18 residues. Trimming removed 4 bases from V and 0 bases from J; junction bases left unmatched: 13. The CDR3 is CASSVGAGDPGYQETQYF. The CDR3 coding sequence is TGCGCCAGCAGTGTAGGAGCGGGGGACCCGGGGTACCAAGAGACCCAGTACTTC.

This chain joins TRBV4-2 and TRBJ2-1; a possible D gene is TRBD2 (6 bases). From germline, CDR1 is LGHNA and CDR2 YNFKEQ. The CDR3 sequence is 16 residues long. Trimming took 4 bases from V and 4 from J, leaving 17 bases between them. The CDR3 region is CASSREIAEGYNEQFF. Here the CDR3 DNA reads TGTGCCAGCAGCCGGGAGATAGCGGAGGGGTACAATGAGCAGTTCTTC.

This chain uses TRBV6-2 or TRBV6-3 with TRBJ2-1, with 7 bases aligning to TRBD2. V shed 2 bases and J 4 bases; nucleotides not matched to a gene: 14. CDR1 and CDR2 from the germline V gene are MNHEY and SVGEGT. The CDR3 totals 18 residues. Here the CDR3 reads CASSYTLDSAGDYNEQFF. In nucleotides, the CDR3 is TGTGCCAGCAGTTACACCCTTGACTCCGCGGGAGATTACAATGAGCAGTTCTTC.

The chain couples TRBV3-1 (or the pseudogene TRBV3-2) to TRBJ1-1; 8 bases are shared with TRBD1. V dropped 3 bases and J dropped 11; count of bases not matched to a gene: 14. Per germline, CDR1 LGHDT and CDR2 YNNKEL (reference sequence). This CDR3 contains 15 residues. CDR3 region: CASSHAPDRVPRAFF. CDR3 DNA sequence: TGTGCCAGCAGCCACGCCCCGGACAGGGTACCTCGGGCTTTCTTT.

This clone was recorded once. CDR3 DNA sequence: TGTGCCAGCAGTCTCGGGGAGGGAGAGGCCGATACGCAGTATTTT. It encodes CASSLGEGEADTQYF. The chain combines TRBV28 with TRBJ2-3; 7 bases are a match to TRBD2. V trimming: 5 bases; J trimming: 6 bases; junction bases outside the gene matches: 11. CDR1 MDHEN and CDR2 SYDVKM come from the germline V gene. This CDR3 contains 15 residues.

The chain has TRBV21-1 and TRBJ1-1. TRBV21-1 counts as a pseudogene. The CDR3 contains 14 residues. The CDR3: CASSKSPGGTEAFF. The CDR3 nucleotides read TGTGCCAGCAGCAAATCCCCGGGGGGCACTGAAGCTTTCTTT.

V and J are TRBV6-2 or TRBV6-3 and TRBJ2-1, with TRBD1 identical over 7 bases. The CDR3 loop spans 14 amino acids. V gave up 2 bases and J gave up 4 bases; unmatched junction bases: 2. The germline CDR1 and CDR2 sequences are MNHEY and SVGEGT. CDR3 nucleotide sequence: TGTGCCAGCAGTTACGACAGGGTATACAATGAGCAGTTCTTC. Its protein is CASSYDRVYNEQFF.

This clone showed up just a few times. CDR3 bases: TGTGCCAGCAGCCCTCGACAGGGGGGGAGGTCCAAAAACATTCAGTACTTC. It translates to CASSPRQGGRSKNIQYF. The chain uses TRBV2 and TRBJ2-4; TRBD1 matches 9 bases. J was trimmed by 2 bases and V by 6 bases; bases with no gene match: 11. Germline V CDR1 and CDR2: SNHLY, FYNNEI. This CDR3 is 17 amino acids long.

This clone was observed many times. The chain joins TRBV13 to TRBJ2-6; 9 positions match TRBD1. V trimming: 5 bases; J trimming: 1 base; junction bases outside the gene matches: 3. Germline CDR1 PRHDT, CDR2 FYEKMQ (reference sequence). The CDR3 runs to 16 residues. The CDR3 region has the DNA TGTGCCAGCAGCCCGGGACAGGGTTCTGGGGCCAACGTCCTGACTTTC. Amino acid sequence: CASSPGQGSGANVLTF.

This chain uses TRBV12-3 or TRBV12-4 with TRBJ1-3; no clear D gene. This CDR3 spans 12 amino acids. Trimming removed 5 bases from V and 3 bases from J, with 5 bases in between. CDR3 sequence: CASSTHGNTIYF. The CDR3 DNA sequence: TGTGCCAGCAGTACACATGGAAACACCATATATTTT.

The V gene is TRBV25-1, the J gene TRBJ1-4; no firm D call. The germline gives CDR1 MGHDK, CDR2 SYGVNS. V lost 1 base, J lost 7 bases, and 16 bases lay in between. The CDR3 runs 16 residues. CDR3 coding DNA: TGTGCCAGCAGTGAATCGGTGAGATTACTCCCTGAAAAACTGTTTTTT. The encoded protein is CASSESVRLLPEKLFF. The complete variable domain, with remaining parts taken from reference TRBV25-1 and TRBJ1-4, reads EADIYQTPRYLVIGTGKKITLECSQTMGHDKMYWYQQDPGMELHLIHYSYGVNSTEKGDLSSESTVSRIRTEHFPLTLESARPSHTSQYLCASSESVRLLPEKLFFGSGTQLSVL.

This chain joins TRBV4-2 and TRBJ1-2; 7 positions match TRBD1. CDR3 length: 12 residues. From germline, CDR1 is LGHNA and CDR2 YNFKEQ. Unmatched junction bases numbered 3, after V lost 3 bases and J lost 8 bases. For the CDR3, the DNA is TGTGCCAGCAGCCATAGGGACAGAGGCTACACCTTC. It codes for CASSHRDRGYTF.

The chain recombines TRBV18 with TRBJ2-7; D unclear. The CDR3 runs to 14 residues. Germline CDR1 KGHSH, CDR2 LQKENI. Trimming stripped 2 bases from V and 3 bases from J, with 11 bases between. The CDR3 spells CASSPGQDFYEQYF. In DNA, the CDR3 is TGTGCCAGCTCACCAGGGCAAGATTTCTACGAGCAGTACTTC.

This clone was recorded once. The chain couples TRBV24-1 to TRBJ2-3; 7 bases agree with TRBD2. The CDR3 spans 18 residues. Trimming removed 3 bases from V and 0 bases from J; junction bases left unmatched: 11. The V gene's germline CDR1 is KGHDR and CDR2 SFDVKD. CDR3 nucleotide sequence: TGTGCCACCAGTGATCCCACGGGACTAACAACTAGCACAGATACGCAGTATTTT. Protein: CATSDPTGLTTSTDTQYF.

The chain is built from TRBV11-2 and TRBJ2-1; 10 bases agree with TRBD1. Germline loops: CDR1 SGHAT, CDR2 FQNNGV. The CDR3 loop spans 15 amino acids. V lost 3 bases to trimming and J lost 6 bases; unmatched junction nucleotides: 5. The DNA of the CDR3 is TGTGCCAGCAGCTTGGGGGGACAGGGGTTCAATGAGCAGTTCTTC. Translated, it gives CASSLGGQGFNEQFF.

The chain has TRBV6-5 and TRBJ1-1; 8 bases fit TRBD1. This CDR3 region has 15 residues. Per germline, CDR1 MNHEY and CDR2 SVGAGI. Unmatched junction bases numbered 5, after V lost 4 bases and J lost 1 base. The CDR3: CASSWTQGGNTEAFF. The CDR3 region has the DNA TGTGCCAGCAGTTGGACACAGGGGGGGAACACTGAAGCTTTCTTT.

This chain links TRBV24-1 with TRBJ2-7, with a possible D match to TRBD2 (6 bases). The CDR3 has 14 amino acids. V gave up 3 bases and J gave up 5 bases, with 13 bases separating them. The germline gives CDR1 KGHDR, CDR2 SFDVKD. The CDR3 DNA reads TGTGCCACCAGTGATGCCTCGGGGGTCGACGAGCAGTACTTC. Translation: CATSDASGVDEQYF.